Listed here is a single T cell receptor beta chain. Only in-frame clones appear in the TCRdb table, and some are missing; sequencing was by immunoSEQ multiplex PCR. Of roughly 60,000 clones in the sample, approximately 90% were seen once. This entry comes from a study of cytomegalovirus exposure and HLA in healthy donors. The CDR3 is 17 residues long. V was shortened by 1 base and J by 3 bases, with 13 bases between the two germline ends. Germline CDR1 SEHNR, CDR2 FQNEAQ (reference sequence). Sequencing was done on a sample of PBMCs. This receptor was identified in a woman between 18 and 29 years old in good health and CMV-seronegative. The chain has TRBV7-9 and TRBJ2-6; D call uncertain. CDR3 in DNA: TGTGCCAGCAGCTTAGTGGTTGCGGAGTTTGGGGCCAACGTCCTGACTTTC. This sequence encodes CASSLVVAEFGANVLTF. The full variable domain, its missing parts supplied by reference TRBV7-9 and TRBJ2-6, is DTGVSQNPRHKITKRGQNVTFRCDPISEHNRLYWYRQTLGQGPEFLTYFQNEAQLEKSRLLSDRFSAERPKGSFSTLEIQRTEQGDSAMYLCASSLVVAEFGANVLTFGAGSRLTVL.